Listed below are T cell receptor beta chains from one sample, sequenced in a study of cytomegalovirus exposure and HLA in healthy donors. Using immunoSEQ multiplex PCR, the repertoire was profiled, and TCRdb retains in-frame clones only, with some absent. Among approximately 260,000 clones listed, around 85% were seen once. Sequences were obtained from PBMCs. The receptor source for this set is a woman younger than 35 in good health and CMV-seronegative. CDR3s include the opening cysteine and the closing phenylalanine or tryptophan. Fields, in order: D gene, V gene, J gene, clone size, CDR3 DNA, CDR3 protein. The D gene is left open where the match is weak. Size is omitted from some rows. Given values are once, few, many or a class for expanded clones.

d_gene: TRBD2; v_gene: TRBV11-3; j_gene: TRBJ2-3; abundance: NA; CDR3nt: TGTGCCAGCAGCTTCGGCGGGAGGTCGGAAGATACGCAGTATTTT; CDR3aa: CASSFGGRSEDTQYF
d_gene: NA; v_gene: TRBV6-4; j_gene: TRBJ1-2; abundance: NA; CDR3nt: TGTGCCAGCAGTGACGGGCAGAACTATGGCTACACCTTC; CDR3aa: CASSDGQNYGYTF
d_gene: NA; v_gene: TRBV27; j_gene: TRBJ1-2; abundance: once; CDR3nt: TGTGCCAGCAGTTTATCGCGGGGGAACTATGGCTACACCTTC; CDR3aa: CASSLSRGNYGYTF
d_gene: TRBD2; v_gene: TRBV9; j_gene: TRBJ2-1; abundance: NA; CDR3nt: TGTGCCAGCAGCCCCAGTAGCGGCTCGGGGGGAGAGCAGTTCTTC; CDR3aa: CASSPSSGSGGEQFF
d_gene: NA; v_gene: TRBV2; j_gene: TRBJ1-1; abundance: NA; CDR3nt: TGTGCCAGCAGTGATCTGGGGAGGGAAACTGAAGCTTTCTTT; CDR3aa: CASSDLGRETEAFF
d_gene: NA; v_gene: TRBV11-1; j_gene: TRBJ2-3; abundance: NA; CDR3nt: TGTGCCAGCAGCTCCCTGCGGGCGGGGGCCCCTTCGCCAGATACGCAGTATTTT; CDR3aa: CASSSLRAGAPSPDTQYF
d_gene: NA; v_gene: TRBV18; j_gene: TRBJ2-7; abundance: once; CDR3nt: TGTGCCAGCTCACCACCGAAAGATTCGGCTAGCCTCTCCTACGAGCAGTACTTC; CDR3aa: CASSPPKDSASLSYEQYF
d_gene: TRBD1; v_gene: TRBV10-3; j_gene: TRBJ2-7; abundance: NA; CDR3nt: TGTGCCATCAGCCTGGGACAGTCCTACGAGCAGTACTTC; CDR3aa: CAISLGQSYEQYF
d_gene: TRBD1; v_gene: TRBV25-1; j_gene: TRBJ2-7; abundance: NA; CDR3nt: TGTGCCAGCAGTGAATTGGGGACAGTATACGAGCAGTACTTC; CDR3aa: CASSELGTVYEQYF
d_gene: NA; v_gene: TRBV4-1; j_gene: TRBJ1-1; abundance: NA; CDR3nt: TGCGCCAGCAGACCGGGAGCTTCGAACACTGAAGCTTTCTTT; CDR3aa: CASRPGASNTEAFF
d_gene: TRBD1; v_gene: TRBV25-1; j_gene: TRBJ1-2; abundance: few; CDR3nt: TGTGCCAGCAGTGCAGGGGGCTATGGCTACACCTTC; CDR3aa: CASSAGGYGYTF
d_gene: TRBD1; v_gene: TRBV9; j_gene: TRBJ1-4; abundance: NA; CDR3nt: TGTGCCAGCAGCACCGAACAGGGGGCCTTTGAAAAACTGTTTTTT; CDR3aa: CASSTEQGAFEKLFF
d_gene: NA; v_gene: TRBV28; j_gene: TRBJ1-1; abundance: NA; CDR3nt: TGTGCCAGCAGTCCCCGGAACACTGAAGCTTTCTTT; CDR3aa: CASSPRNTEAFF
d_gene: NA; v_gene: TRBV6-5; j_gene: TRBJ2-7; abundance: NA; CDR3nt: TGTGCCAGCAGTTACCTGGGAGTCGAGAGCTCCTACGAGCAGTACTTC; CDR3aa: CASSYLGVESSYEQYF
d_gene: TRBD2; v_gene: TRBV6-1; j_gene: TRBJ2-7; abundance: NA; CDR3nt: TGTGCCAGCAGTGACCCCTGGACTAGCGGTCCCTACGAGCAGTACTTC; CDR3aa: CASSDPWTSGPYEQYF
d_gene: TRBD2; v_gene: TRBV5-4; j_gene: TRBJ2-7; abundance: NA; CDR3nt: TGTGCCAGCAGCTTAGCGGGGGGCCCTTCCTACGAGCAGTACTTC; CDR3aa: CASSLAGGPSYEQYF
d_gene: NA; v_gene: TRBV5-1; j_gene: TRBJ2-5; abundance: NA; CDR3nt: TGCGCCAGCAGCTTGGGGGCAGCACAAGAGACCCAGTACTTC; CDR3aa: CASSLGAAQETQYF
d_gene: NA; v_gene: TRBV6-1; j_gene: TRBJ2-7; abundance: NA; CDR3nt: TGTGCCAGCAGTGAATCGGTCTCCTACGAGCAGTACTTC; CDR3aa: CASSESVSYEQYF
d_gene: NA; v_gene: TRBV28; j_gene: TRBJ1-1; abundance: NA; CDR3nt: TGTGCCAGCAGTTTAGAGGTCTGGGTTGAAGCTTTCTTT; CDR3aa: CASSLEVWVEAFF
d_gene: TRBD1; v_gene: TRBV9; j_gene: TRBJ1-5; abundance: few; CDR3nt: TGTGCCAGCAGCCCTCGGACAGGCGAGGATCAGCCCCAGCATTTT; CDR3aa: CASSPRTGEDQPQHF
d_gene: TRBD2; v_gene: TRBV29-1; j_gene: TRBJ2-7; abundance: NA; CDR3nt: TGCAGCTTTAGCGGGTCCTACGAGCAGTACTTC; CDR3aa: CSFSGSYEQYF
d_gene: NA; v_gene: TRBV9; j_gene: TRBJ2-3; abundance: NA; CDR3nt: TGTGCCAGCAGCGTGGAGGCCCTGCCAGATACGCAGTATTTT; CDR3aa: CASSVEALPDTQYF
d_gene: NA; v_gene: TRBV2; j_gene: TRBJ1-2; abundance: NA; CDR3nt: TGTGCCCTTGCCCAGTCTAACTATGGCTACACCTTC; CDR3aa: CALAQSNYGYTF
d_gene: NA; v_gene: TRBV28; j_gene: TRBJ1-2; abundance: NA; CDR3nt: TGTGCCAGCGGCTTAGGGGAGGGCGGCTACACCTTC; CDR3aa: CASGLGEGGYTF
d_gene: TRBD2; v_gene: TRBV7-9; j_gene: TRBJ2-1; abundance: NA; CDR3nt: TGTGCCAGCAGCCCGTGGACTAGCGAAAACAATGAGCAGTTCTTC; CDR3aa: CASSPWTSENNEQFF
d_gene: NA; v_gene: TRBV6-4; j_gene: TRBJ2-6; abundance: NA; CDR3nt: TGTGCCAGCAGCCCCGCCGGGTCTGGGGCCAACGTCCTGACTTTC; CDR3aa: CASSPAGSGANVLTF
d_gene: NA; v_gene: TRBV27; j_gene: TRBJ1-4; abundance: NA; CDR3nt: TGTGCCAGCAGTCCCCCAGGTTTCGAAAAACTGTTTTTT; CDR3aa: CASSPPGFEKLFF
d_gene: TRBD1; v_gene: TRBV5-1; j_gene: TRBJ2-1; abundance: NA; CDR3nt: TGCGCCATTTCCTCCGGGACAGGGGTCCTTAATGAGCAGTTCTTC; CDR3aa: CAISSGTGVLNEQFF
d_gene: NA; v_gene: TRBV30; j_gene: TRBJ2-3; abundance: once; CDR3nt: TGTGCCTGGAGTGTAAGGCAGGGTCTTATCGCAGATACGCAGTATTTT; CDR3aa: CAWSVRQGLIADTQYF
d_gene: TRBD2; v_gene: TRBV7-2; j_gene: TRBJ2-3; abundance: NA; CDR3nt: TGTGCCAGCAGCCTCCAGACTAGCCCGAGCACAGATACGCAGTATTTT; CDR3aa: CASSLQTSPSTDTQYF
d_gene: NA; v_gene: TRBV2; j_gene: TRBJ1-1; abundance: NA; CDR3nt: TGTGCCAGCAATCGTCTGAACACTGAAGCTTTCTTT; CDR3aa: CASNRLNTEAFF
d_gene: TRBD1; v_gene: TRBV10-2; j_gene: TRBJ1-5; abundance: NA; CDR3nt: TGCGCCAGCAGTGACGGGACAGAGTCTAGCAATCAGCCCCAGCATTTT; CDR3aa: CASSDGTESSNQPQHF
d_gene: NA; v_gene: TRBV18; j_gene: TRBJ2-7; abundance: NA; CDR3nt: TGTGCCAGCTCACCATTCAGGGTGGAGGAGCAGTACTTC; CDR3aa: CASSPFRVEEQYF
d_gene: NA; v_gene: TRBV7-9; j_gene: TRBJ1-1; abundance: NA; CDR3nt: TGTGCCAGCAGCTCCCAGAACACTGAAGCTTTCTTT; CDR3aa: CASSSQNTEAFF
d_gene: NA; v_gene: TRBV4-3; j_gene: TRBJ1-2; abundance: few; CDR3nt: TGCGCCAGCAGCCAGTGGGGAGCGGGGAATGGCTACACCTTC; CDR3aa: CASSQWGAGNGYTF
d_gene: NA; v_gene: TRBV6-5; j_gene: TRBJ1-2; abundance: NA; CDR3nt: TGTGCCAGCAGTCATACTCCTGAAACCTTCTATGGCTACACCTTC; CDR3aa: CASSHTPETFYGYTF
d_gene: TRBD1; v_gene: TRBV6-1; j_gene: TRBJ2-3; abundance: NA; CDR3nt: TGTGCCAGCAGTATGACAGGGCTAACCACAGATACGCAGTATTTT; CDR3aa: CASSMTGLTTDTQYF
d_gene: TRBD1; v_gene: TRBV6-1; j_gene: TRBJ1-5; abundance: NA; CDR3nt: TGTGCCAGCACCGCTTGGACAGGGGGCGCGAGGCCCCAGCATTTT; CDR3aa: CASTAWTGGARPQHF
d_gene: TRBD1; v_gene: TRBV27; j_gene: TRBJ2-5; abundance: NA; CDR3nt: TGTGCCAGCAGTTCCCTCCGACAGGGGGCAGGTAGAGAGACCCAGTACTTC; CDR3aa: CASSSLRQGAGRETQYF
d_gene: TRBD2; v_gene: TRBV5-4; j_gene: TRBJ2-7; abundance: NA; CDR3nt: TGTGCCAGCAGCTATCAGCGGGGGCTTATCGACGAGCAGTACTTC; CDR3aa: CASSYQRGLIDEQYF
d_gene: TRBD2; v_gene: TRBV6-4; j_gene: TRBJ2-7; abundance: NA; CDR3nt: TGTGCCAGCAGTGACCCAGCGGGGCGGGCAACGTTC; CDR3aa: CASSDPAGRATF
d_gene: NA; v_gene: TRBV19; j_gene: TRBJ1-1; abundance: NA; CDR3nt: TGTGCCAGTAGTATGGCCCTGGGCGGGTGGGAAGCTTTCTTT; CDR3aa: CASSMALGGWEAFF
d_gene: NA; v_gene: TRBV6-5; j_gene: TRBJ2-7; abundance: NA; CDR3nt: TGTGCCAGCAGTTATGGTACAGGGATCCACGAGCAGTACTTC; CDR3aa: CASSYGTGIHEQYF
d_gene: TRBD2; v_gene: TRBV9; j_gene: TRBJ2-1; abundance: NA; CDR3nt: TGTGCCAGCACCCTACTAGCGGGAGCTCATGAGCAGTTCTTC; CDR3aa: CASTLLAGAHEQFF
d_gene: TRBD1; v_gene: TRBV2; j_gene: TRBJ2-7; abundance: NA; CDR3nt: TGTGCCAGCAGGAACAGGGGTTACGAGCAGTACTTC; CDR3aa: CASRNRGYEQYF
d_gene: NA; v_gene: TRBV6-6; j_gene: TRBJ1-1; abundance: once; CDR3nt: TGTGCCAGTTTCGACATAGACGGCACTGAAGCTTTCTTT; CDR3aa: CASFDIDGTEAFF
d_gene: NA; v_gene: TRBV19; j_gene: TRBJ1-2; abundance: NA; CDR3nt: TGTGCCAGTAGTATAGCCCGGACAAGGAACTATGGCTACACCTTC; CDR3aa: CASSIARTRNYGYTF
d_gene: NA; v_gene: TRBV4-3; j_gene: TRBJ1-3; abundance: few; CDR3nt: TGCGCCAGCAGCCAAGGGGCCTCTGGAAACACCATATATTTT; CDR3aa: CASSQGASGNTIYF
d_gene: NA; v_gene: TRBV11-2; j_gene: TRBJ1-2; abundance: NA; CDR3nt: TGTGCCAGCAGCTGGCCGGAAGCGGACTATGGCTACACCTTC; CDR3aa: CASSWPEADYGYTF
d_gene: NA; v_gene: TRBV18; j_gene: TRBJ1-1; abundance: NA; CDR3nt: TGTGCCAGCTCACCAATACCAGAGAACACTGAAGCTTTCTTT; CDR3aa: CASSPIPENTEAFF
d_gene: NA; v_gene: TRBV28; j_gene: TRBJ1-2; abundance: NA; CDR3nt: TGTGCCAGCAGTTTAGGCCGGACTGGAGGCTACACCTTC; CDR3aa: CASSLGRTGGYTF
d_gene: NA; v_gene: TRBV18; j_gene: TRBJ2-1; abundance: few; CDR3nt: TGTGCCAGCTCACCACGTTCTACCGCGGGACCCGGTGAGCAGTTCTTC; CDR3aa: CASSPRSTAGPGEQFF
d_gene: TRBD1; v_gene: TRBV29-1; j_gene: TRBJ2-1; abundance: NA; CDR3nt: TGCAGCGTTGAACACAGGGGGAGAATGTGGTCAAAAAGTCACAATGAGCAGTTCTTC; CDR3aa: CSVEHRGRMWSKSHNEQFF
d_gene: TRBD1; v_gene: TRBV18; j_gene: TRBJ1-5; abundance: NA; CDR3nt: TGTGCCAGCTCACCGGTTGGACAGGGTAGCAATCAGCCCCAGCATTTT; CDR3aa: CASSPVGQGSNQPQHF
d_gene: TRBD2; v_gene: TRBV9; j_gene: TRBJ2-1; abundance: NA; CDR3nt: TGTGCCAGCAGCGACCGACTAGCGGGGGGCGGGGAGCAGTTCTTC; CDR3aa: CASSDRLAGGGEQFF
d_gene: NA; v_gene: TRBV29-1; j_gene: TRBJ1-2; abundance: NA; CDR3nt: TGCAGCGTTGAAGGCAGTTTCTATGGCTACACCTTC; CDR3aa: CSVEGSFYGYTF
d_gene: TRBD1; v_gene: TRBV9; j_gene: TRBJ1-1; abundance: few; CDR3nt: TGTGCCAGCAGCGTAGGTTGGACAGGGGAAGAGGTGAGCACTGAAGCTTTCTTT; CDR3aa: CASSVGWTGEEVSTEAFF